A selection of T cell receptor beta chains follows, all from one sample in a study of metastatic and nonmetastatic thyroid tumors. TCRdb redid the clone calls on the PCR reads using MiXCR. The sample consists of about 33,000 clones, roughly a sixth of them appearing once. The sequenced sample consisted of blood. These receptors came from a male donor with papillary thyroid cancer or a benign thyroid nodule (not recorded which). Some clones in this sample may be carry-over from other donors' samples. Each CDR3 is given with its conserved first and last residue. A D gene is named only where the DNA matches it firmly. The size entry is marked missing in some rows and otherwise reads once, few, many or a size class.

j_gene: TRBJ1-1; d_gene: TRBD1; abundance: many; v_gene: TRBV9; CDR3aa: CASSVTGGVGTEAFF; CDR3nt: TGTGCCAGCAGCGTTACAGGGGGCGTTGGCACTGAAGCTTTCTTT
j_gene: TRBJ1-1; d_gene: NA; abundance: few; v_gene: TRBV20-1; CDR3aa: CSAPPPTGLNTEAFF; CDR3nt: TGCAGTGCCCCCCCCCCCACAGGCTTGAACACTGAAGCTTTCTTT
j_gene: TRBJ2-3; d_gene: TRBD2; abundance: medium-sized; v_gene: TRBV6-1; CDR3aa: CASSRSGVSTDTQYF; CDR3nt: TGTGCCAGCAGCCGTAGCGGGGTAAGCACAGATACGCAGTATTTT
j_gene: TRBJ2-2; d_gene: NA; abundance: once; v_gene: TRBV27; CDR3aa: CASSSPRLPGIWNTGELFF; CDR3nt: TGTGCCAGCAGTTCCCCTCGGCTTCCCGGCATCTGGAACACCGGGGAGCTGTTTTTT
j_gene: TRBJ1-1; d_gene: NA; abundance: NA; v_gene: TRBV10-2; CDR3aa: CASSEPGHGIGTEAFF; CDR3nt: TGCGCCAGCAGTGAGCCCGGACATGGAATTGGTACTGAAGCTTTCTTT
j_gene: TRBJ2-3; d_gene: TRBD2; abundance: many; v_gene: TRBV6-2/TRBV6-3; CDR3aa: CASSPGLADTDTQYF; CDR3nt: TGTGCCAGCAGTCCGGGACTAGCCGACACAGATACGCAGTATTTT
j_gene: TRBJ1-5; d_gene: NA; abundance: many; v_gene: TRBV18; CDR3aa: CASSPTQGILNQPQHF; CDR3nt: TGTGCCAGCTCCCCAACCCAGGGGATTCTCAATCAGCCCCAGCATTTT
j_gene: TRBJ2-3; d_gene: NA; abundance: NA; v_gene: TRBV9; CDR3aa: CASNKLGIDTQYF; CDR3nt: TGTGCCAGCAACAAGCTAGGAATAGATACGCAGTATTTT
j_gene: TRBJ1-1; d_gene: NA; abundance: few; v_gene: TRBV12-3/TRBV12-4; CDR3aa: CASSLVDTEAFF; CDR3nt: TGTGCCAGCAGTTTAGTTGACACTGAAGCTTTCTTT
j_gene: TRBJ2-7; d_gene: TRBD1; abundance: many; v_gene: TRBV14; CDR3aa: CASSRTGQGVGEQYF; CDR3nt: TGTGCCAGCAGTCGAACCGGACAGGGGGTGGGGGAGCAGTACTTC
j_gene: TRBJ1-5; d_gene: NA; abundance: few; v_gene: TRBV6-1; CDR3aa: CASSVNRWRSNQPQHF; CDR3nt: TGTGCCAGCAGTGTTAACAGGTGGAGGAGCAATCAGCCCCAGCATTTT
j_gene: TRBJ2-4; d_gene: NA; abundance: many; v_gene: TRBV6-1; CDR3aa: CASSEVAWGVLAKNIQYF; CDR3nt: TGTGCCAGCAGTGAAGTCGCTTGGGGGGTGTTAGCCAAAAACATTCAGTACTTC
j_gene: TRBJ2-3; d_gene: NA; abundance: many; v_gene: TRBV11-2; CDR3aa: CASSSSGTLSTDTQYF; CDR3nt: TGTGCCAGCAGCTCTTCAGGGACTCTTAGCACAGATACGCAGTATTTT
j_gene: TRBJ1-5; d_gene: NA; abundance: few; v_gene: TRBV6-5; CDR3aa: CASSSLGDQPQHF; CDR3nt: TGTGCCAGCAGTTCCTTAGGCGATCAGCCCCAGCATTTT
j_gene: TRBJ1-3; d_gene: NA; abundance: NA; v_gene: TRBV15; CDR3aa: CATSRSYQLQGNTIYF; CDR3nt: TGTGCCACCAGCAGATCATACCAACTTCAGGGAAACACCATATATTTT
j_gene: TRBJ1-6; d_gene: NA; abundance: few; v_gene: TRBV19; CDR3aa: CASSQPDNSPLHF; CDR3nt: TGTGCCAGTAGCCAGCCGGATAATTCACCCCTCCACTTT
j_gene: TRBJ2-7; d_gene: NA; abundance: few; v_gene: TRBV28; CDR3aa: CASSLSLGVSEQYF; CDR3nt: TGTGCCAGCAGTTTATCCTTAGGGGTAAGCGAGCAGTACTTC
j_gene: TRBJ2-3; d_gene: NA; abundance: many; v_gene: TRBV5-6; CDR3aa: CASSLERRPDTQYF; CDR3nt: TGTGCCAGCAGCTTAGAGCGGAGGCCAGATACGCAGTATTTT
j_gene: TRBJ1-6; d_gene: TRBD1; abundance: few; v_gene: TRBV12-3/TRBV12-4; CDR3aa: CASSPTDRLAANLHF; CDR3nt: TGTGCCAGCAGCCCGACGGACAGGTTAGCAGCAAACCTCCACTTT
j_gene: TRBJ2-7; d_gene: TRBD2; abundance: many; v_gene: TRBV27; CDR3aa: CASSSGGTSGSIAAYEQYF; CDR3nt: TGTGCCAGCAGTTCGGGCGGGACTAGCGGGAGTATAGCGGCTTACGAGCAGTACTTC
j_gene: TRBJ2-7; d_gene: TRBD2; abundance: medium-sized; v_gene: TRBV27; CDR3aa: CASSFTAGGYEQYF; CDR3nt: TGTGCCAGCAGTTTTACAGCGGGGGGCTACGAGCAGTACTTC
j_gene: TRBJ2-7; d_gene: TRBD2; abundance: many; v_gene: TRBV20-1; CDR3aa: CSALGGASGMTYEQYF; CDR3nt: TGCAGTGCTCTTGGAGGTGCTAGCGGGATGACCTACGAGCAGTACTTC
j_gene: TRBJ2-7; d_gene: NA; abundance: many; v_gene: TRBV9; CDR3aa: CASSVGLSHYEQYF; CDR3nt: TGTGCCAGCAGCGTAGGTCTGAGCCACTACGAGCAGTACTTC
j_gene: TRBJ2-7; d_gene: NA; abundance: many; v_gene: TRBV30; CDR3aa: CAWSASYEQYF; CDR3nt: TGTGCCTGGAGTGCCTCCTACGAGCAGTACTTC
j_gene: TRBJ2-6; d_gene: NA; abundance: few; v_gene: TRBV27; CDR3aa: CASRYSGANVLTF; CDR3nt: TGTGCCAGCAGATACTCTGGGGCCAACGTCCTGACTTTC
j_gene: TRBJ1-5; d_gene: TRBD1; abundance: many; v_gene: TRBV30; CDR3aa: CAVDRVGQPQHF; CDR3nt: TGTGCCGTTGACAGGGTCGGTCAGCCCCAGCATTTT
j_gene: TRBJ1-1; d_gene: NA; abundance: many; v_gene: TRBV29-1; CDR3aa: CSVALNTEAFF; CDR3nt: TGCAGCGTAGCACTGAACACTGAAGCTTTCTTT
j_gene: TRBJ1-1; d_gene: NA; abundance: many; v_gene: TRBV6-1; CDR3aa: CASSLIGGGASNTEAFF; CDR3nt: TGTGCCAGCAGCCTGATCGGGGGGGGCGCCTCGAACACTGAAGCTTTCTTT
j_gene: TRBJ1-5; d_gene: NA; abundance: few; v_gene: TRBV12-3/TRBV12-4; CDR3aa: CASSDEGRSSNQPQHF; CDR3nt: TGTGCCAGCAGCGACGAGGGACGGAGTAGCAATCAGCCCCAGCATTTC